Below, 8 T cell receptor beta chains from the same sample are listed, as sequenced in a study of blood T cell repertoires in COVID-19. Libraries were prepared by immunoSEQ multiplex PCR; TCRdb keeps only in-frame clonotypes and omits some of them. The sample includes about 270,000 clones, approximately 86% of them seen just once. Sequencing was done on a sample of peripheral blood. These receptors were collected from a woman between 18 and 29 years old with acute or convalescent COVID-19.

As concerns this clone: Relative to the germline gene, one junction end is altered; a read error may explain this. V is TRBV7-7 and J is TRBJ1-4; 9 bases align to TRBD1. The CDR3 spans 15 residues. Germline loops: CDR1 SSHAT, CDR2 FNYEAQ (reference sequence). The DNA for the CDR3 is TGTGCTAGCAGCTCCGGGACAGGGCATAATGAAAAACTGTTTTTT. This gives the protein CASSSGTGHNEKLFF.

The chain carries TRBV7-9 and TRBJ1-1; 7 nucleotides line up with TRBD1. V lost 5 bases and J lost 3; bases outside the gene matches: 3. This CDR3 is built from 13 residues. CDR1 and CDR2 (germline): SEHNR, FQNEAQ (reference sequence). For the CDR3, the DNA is TGTGCCAGCAGCAACACAGGGGACACTGAAGCTTTCTTT. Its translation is CASSNTGDTEAFF.

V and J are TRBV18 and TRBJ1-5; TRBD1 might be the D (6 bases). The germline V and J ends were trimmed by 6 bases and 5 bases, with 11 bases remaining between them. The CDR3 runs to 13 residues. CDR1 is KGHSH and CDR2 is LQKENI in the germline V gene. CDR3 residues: CASSRDRYQPQHF. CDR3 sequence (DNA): TGTGCCAGCTCCCGCGACAGGTATCAGCCCCAGCATTTT.

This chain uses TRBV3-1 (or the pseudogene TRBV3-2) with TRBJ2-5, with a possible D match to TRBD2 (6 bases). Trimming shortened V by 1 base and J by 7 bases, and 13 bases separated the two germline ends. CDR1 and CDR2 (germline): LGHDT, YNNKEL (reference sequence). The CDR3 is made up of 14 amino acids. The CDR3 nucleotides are TGTGCCAGCAGCCAAGTTATGCAGGGAGGGACCCAGTACTTC. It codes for CASSQVMQGGTQYF.

CDR3 loop: CASNPAGSSYNEQFF. The CDR3, as DNA: TGTGCCAGCAATCCAGCGGGTAGCTCCTACAATGAGCAGTTCTTC. The chain links TRBV9 to TRBJ2-1, with D perhaps matching TRBD2 (6 bases). Trimming took off 6 bases at V and 0 bases at J, with 13 bases between the two ends. Germline V gives CDR1 SGDLS, CDR2 YYNGEE. The CDR3 is made up of 15 amino acids. Looking up the rest from reference TRBV9 and TRBJ2-1 gives the full variable domain: DSGVTQTPKHLITATGQRVTLRCSPRSGDLSVYWYQQSLDQGLQFLIQYYNGEERAKGNILERFSAQQFPDLHSELNLSSLELGDSALYFCASNPAGSSYNEQFFGPGTRLTVL.

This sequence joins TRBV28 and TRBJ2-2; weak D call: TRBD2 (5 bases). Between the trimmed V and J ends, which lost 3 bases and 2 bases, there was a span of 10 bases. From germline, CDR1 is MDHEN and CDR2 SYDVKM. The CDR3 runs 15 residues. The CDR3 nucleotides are TGTGCCAGCAGTTTCGGCGGGCCCAACACCGGGGAGCTGTTTTTT. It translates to CASSFGGPNTGELFF. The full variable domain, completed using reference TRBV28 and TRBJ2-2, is DVKVTQSSRYLVKRTGEKVFLECVQDMDHENMFWYRQDPGLGLRLIYFSYDVKMKEKGDIPEGYSVSREKKERFSLILESASTNQTSMYLCASSFGGPNTGELFFGEGSRLTVL.

CDR3 DNA: TGTGCCAGCTCACTAACCGGACAGGGCGGCTCACCCCTCCACTTT. Protein product: CASSLTGQGGSPLHF. This chain connects TRBV18 to TRBJ1-6, with 8 nucleotides matching TRBD1. The CDR3 length is 15 residues. In germline, CDR1 is KGHSH, CDR2 LQKENI. Trimming cost V 4 bases and J 10 bases; bases outside gene matches: 9.

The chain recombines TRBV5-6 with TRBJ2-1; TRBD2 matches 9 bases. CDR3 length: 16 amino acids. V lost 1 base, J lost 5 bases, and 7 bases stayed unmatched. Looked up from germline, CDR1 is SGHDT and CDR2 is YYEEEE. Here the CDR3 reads CASSLWLAGKHNEQFF. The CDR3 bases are TGTGCCAGCAGCTTGTGGCTAGCGGGGAAGCACAATGAGCAGTTCTTC.